In this sample, the clone carrying this T cell receptor (beta chain) is large. The target antigen is unknown. This specimen comes from a study of circulating CD8 cells and anti-PD-1 response in melanoma. Background on the study: Every 2 weeks, patients got 3 mg/kg nivolumab intravenously.

Each library started from approximately 14 ng of total RNA using the QIAseq Immune Repertoire TCR panel. TCRdb independently ran MiXCR on the reads; one entry per CDR3 protein. The sample has 450 to 650 distinct CDR3 sequences; approximately 5.5% are singletons. Whole-study results and caveats: No tumor material was available, so peptide assays assessed reactivity. Subset repertoires were largely private at M1, with under 7.5% shared. Experiments were generally run without replicates.

The CDR3 extends over 13 amino acids. Germline lookup yields CDR1 LNHDA and CDR2 SQIVND (reference sequence). Deletions cut 5 bases from V and 3 bases from J, with 11 bases between. Live CD3+CD8+TCRalphabeta+ cells were sorted into four subsets by PD-1 and/or TIGIT. The receptor comes from a human donor with melanoma. The V call is TRBV19, the J call TRBJ2-7; no reliable D call. The specimen was CD8+ T cells from PBMCs, collected at baseline or after one month of anti-PD-1 therapy (not recorded which). The CDR3 sequence is CASSPDDGYEQYF. Written as DNA, the CDR3 is TGTGCCAGTAGTCCCGACGACGGCTACGAGCAGTACTTC.